The 4 T cell receptor beta chains reported below all come from one sample, sequenced in a study of OX40 agonist ivuxolimab in advanced cancers. Using immunoSEQ multiplex PCR, the repertoire was profiled, and TCRdb retains in-frame clones only, with some absent. Among tens of thousands of clones, roughly 80% were seen once, and the ten largest hold roughly 1.9%. This specimen consisted of CD4+ or CD8+ T cells sorted from blood, obtained in a trial of the OX40 agonist ivuxolimab. These receptors all stem from an adult with an advanced solid tumor such as melanoma, head and neck, liver or kidney cancer.

The J gene is TRBJ1-2, the V gene TRBV11-2; 10 bases line up with TRBD1. This CDR3 is 18 amino acids long. V shed 2 bases and J 1 base; nucleotides not matched to a gene: 10. Per the germline V gene, CDR1 is SGHAT and CDR2 is FQNNGV. The CDR3: CASSLRRTRDRGNYGYTF. In DNA, the CDR3 is TGTGCCAGCAGCTTAAGACGAACCCGGGACAGGGGTAACTATGGCTACACCTTC.

The CDR3 here is CASSLGEAGRSTF. The CDR3 nucleotides read TGTGCCAGCAGCTTGGGGGAGGCAGGGAGGAGCACCTTC. The chain employs TRBV7-9 and TRBJ1-2, with D perhaps TRBD1 (5 bases). V was pared by 3 bases and J by 13 bases, with 18 bases between. Germline V gene lookup returns CDR1 SEHNR and CDR2 FQNEAQ (reference sequence). The CDR3 contains 13 residues.

The rearrangement joins TRBV28 to TRBJ2-5; 12 bases agree with TRBD2. Germline values: CDR1 MDHEN, CDR2 SYDVKM. V trimming: 5 bases; J trimming: 0 bases; junction bases outside the gene matches: 4. This CDR3 region has 16 residues. This chain's CDR3 is CASSTRLAGDQETQYF. Here the CDR3 DNA reads TGTGCCAGCAGTACAAGACTAGCGGGGGACCAAGAGACCCAGTACTTC.

The chain couples TRBV4-3 to TRBJ1-1; unclear D gene. Looked up from germline, CDR1 is LGHNA and CDR2 is YSLEER. The V end was cut by 0 bases, the J end by 1 base, with 12 bases between. The CDR3 loop spans 16 amino acids. As DNA, the CDR3 is TGCGCCAGCAGCCAAGATAATTCTATAGCGAACACTGAAGCTTTCTTT. Its protein is CASSQDNSIANTEAFF.